This T cell receptor (beta chain) was recovered during a study of blood T cell repertoires in COVID-19. In germline, CDR1 is MNHEY, CDR2 SVGAGI. With V trimmed by 5 bases and J by 2 bases, 6 bases remained unmatched. This CDR3 is built from 14 residues. Enrolled during active infection, Seattle patients were then followed longitudinally. In the authors' workflow: From reference gene primer amplification, estimates of nucleated cell counts were derived. Clones were sequenced by immunoSEQ multiplex PCR, and TCRdb holds only the in-frame ones, with some missing. That table is the source of V, J and clone size, and D and trimming were worked out from the DNA. The data show approximately 45,000 clones, around 87% seen once.

Sequencing input: peripheral blood. The rearrangement joins TRBV6-5 to TRBJ2-7; 7 nucleotides agree with TRBD2. The sequence came from an elderly woman with COVID-19, enrolled during active disease. The CDR3 loop reads CASSPRGGTYEQYF. The CDR3 DNA reads TGTGCCAGCAGTCCCCGCGGGGGAACCTACGAGCAGTACTTC.